Listed below are T cell receptor beta chains from one sample, sequenced in a study of shared clonotypes between healthy human individuals. TCRdb's copy holds only in-frame clones and misses some; the assay was immunoSEQ multiplex PCR. The sample yields about 460,000 clones, 70% to 80% seen once. The sequenced material came from PBMCs. All receptors derive from a woman aged 40 to 55 in good health. Some clones in this sample may be carry-over from other donors' samples. The CDR3 runs from the conserved cysteine through the conserved F or W.

CDR3: CASTSRDTEIYEQYF
V: TRBV23-1
J: TRBJ2-7

CDR3: CASSDPRERGDNEQFF
V: TRBV2
J: TRBJ2-1

CDR3: CASTKGLAGANTGELFF
V: TRBV5-1
J: TRBJ2-2

CDR3: CASSLTALFNNEQFF
V: TRBV7-2
J: TRBJ2-1

CDR3: CASRMGLARTDTQYF
V: TRBV7-9
J: TRBJ2-3

CDR3: CASSSERPGNPNNEQFF
V: TRBV7-6
J: TRBJ2-1

CDR3: CASSRDRGNYGYTF
V: TRBV28
J: TRBJ1-2

CDR3: CASSTQGAPREQYF
V: TRBV28
J: TRBJ2-7

CDR3: CASSDLGHPNTEAFF
V: TRBV6-1
J: TRBJ1-1

CDR3: CASSSLAGGQDEQYF
V: TRBV6-5
J: -

CDR3: CSVLTGGASDTQYF
V: TRBV29-1
J: TRBJ2-3

CDR3: CASSEGTNYGYTF
V: TRBV11-2
J: TRBJ1-2

CDR3: CASSSQAPGANVLTF
V: TRBV7-9
J: TRBJ2-6

CDR3: CASSTSVGGTDTQYF
V: TRBV19
J: TRBJ2-3

CDR3: CASSGQSNSNQPQHF
V: TRBV2
J: TRBJ1-5

CDR3: CASSLGPYNEQFF
V: TRBV28
J: TRBJ2-1

CDR3: CATTRAPSYNEQFF
V: TRBV28
J: TRBJ2-1

CDR3: CASSQGTEGNTIYF
V: TRBV4-3
J: TRBJ1-3

CDR3: CASSPGLFGDNEQFF
V: TRBV27
J: TRBJ2-1

CDR3: CASSPRGQSSGNTIYF
V: TRBV18
J: TRBJ1-3

CDR3: CASSQEGIADSTDTQYF
V: TRBV4-2
J: TRBJ2-3

CDR3: CASSSGRLNYGYTF
V: TRBV2
J: TRBJ1-2

CDR3: CAWSVLGARTEAFF
V: TRBV30
J: TRBJ1-1

CDR3: CAWIYGGAATGELFF
V: TRBV30
J: TRBJ2-2

CDR3: CASSFTLNTEAFF
V: TRBV7-8
J: TRBJ1-1

CDR3: CASSLGGEAGQETQYF
V: TRBV5-4
J: TRBJ2-5

CDR3: CASQGDRNTEAFF
V: TRBV30
J: TRBJ1-1

CDR3: CASSPRQGRTDTQYF
V: TRBV5-1
J: TRBJ2-3

CDR3: CASSEAGGPQNEQFF
V: TRBV6-1
J: TRBJ2-1

CDR3: CASSTQEKLFF
V: TRBV6-6
J: TRBJ1-4

CDR3: CASSISWTAYNEQFF
V: TRBV19
J: TRBJ2-1

CDR3: CASSPKDRRNTEAFF
V: TRBV13
J: TRBJ1-1

CDR3: CSVEHGTGSSEQYF
V: TRBV29-1
J: -

CDR3: CASSEPQGGKKLFF
V: TRBV6-1
J: TRBJ1-4

CDR3: CASSLEVGPYYGYTF
V: TRBV7-2
J: TRBJ1-2

CDR3: CASSLRYGYGYTF
V: TRBV28
J: TRBJ1-2

CDR3: CASREGTPTYEQYF
V: TRBV7-2
J: TRBJ2-7

CDR3: CASNIPGLELNEQFF
V: TRBV7-2
J: TRBJ2-1

CDR3: CASSIGGREQFF
V: TRBV19
J: TRBJ2-1

CDR3: CASSLGPSRGTDTQYF
V: TRBV5-1
J: TRBJ2-3

CDR3: CASSLRGLAGSEQFF
V: TRBV21-1
J: TRBJ2-1

CDR3: CASSLVLGQKFTGELFF
V: TRBV7-9
J: TRBJ2-2

CDR3: CASSPGGTYGYTF
V: TRBV19
J: TRBJ1-2

CDR3: CASRIPGGTEAFF
V: TRBV19
J: TRBJ1-1

CDR3: CAWSVHIAGGYEQYF
V: TRBV30
J: TRBJ2-7

CDR3: CASSLGADSSEGTQYF
V: TRBV11-3
J: TRBJ2-5

CDR3: CAWSVPADTQYF
V: TRBV30
J: TRBJ2-3

CDR3: CASSPGSSGNTIYF
V: TRBV18
J: TRBJ1-3

CDR3: CASSHWGLAPSTDTQYF
V: TRBV5-1
J: TRBJ2-3

CDR3: CASKLTGGHEQYF
V: TRBV5-1
J: TRBJ2-7

CDR3: CASSPDFYQPQHF
V: TRBV6-1
J: TRBJ1-5

CDR3: CSVGTSGAHYNEQFF
V: TRBV29-1
J: TRBJ2-1

CDR3: CASSRPALTF
V: TRBV21-1
J: TRBJ2-6

CDR3: CASSLAGLNTGELFF
V: TRBV7-3
J: TRBJ2-2

CDR3: CASSKALGVASDSYEQYF
V: TRBV21-1
J: TRBJ2-7

CDR3: CASSPTRQGTGNTIYF
V: TRBV9
J: TRBJ1-3

CDR3: CASRPPSVEGYTF
V: TRBV28
J: TRBJ1-2

CDR3: CASSSVGLGETQYF
V: TRBV27
J: TRBJ2-5

CDR3: CASSGTVANYGYTF
V: TRBV2
J: TRBJ1-2

CDR3: CASSARLAGGNEQFF
V: TRBV7-9
J: TRBJ2-1